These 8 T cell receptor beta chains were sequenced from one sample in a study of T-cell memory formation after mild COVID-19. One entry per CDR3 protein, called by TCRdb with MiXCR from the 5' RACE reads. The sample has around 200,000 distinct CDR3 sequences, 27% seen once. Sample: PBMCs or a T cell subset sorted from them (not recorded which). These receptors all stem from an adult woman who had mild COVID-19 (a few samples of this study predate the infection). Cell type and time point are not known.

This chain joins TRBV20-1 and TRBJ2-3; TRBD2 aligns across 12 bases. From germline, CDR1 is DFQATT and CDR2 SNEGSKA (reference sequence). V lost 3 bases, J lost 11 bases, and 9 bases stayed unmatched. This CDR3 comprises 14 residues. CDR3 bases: TGCAGTGCTAGGACTAGCGGGAGAAATTGGGAGCAGTATTTT. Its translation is CSARTSGRNWEQYF.

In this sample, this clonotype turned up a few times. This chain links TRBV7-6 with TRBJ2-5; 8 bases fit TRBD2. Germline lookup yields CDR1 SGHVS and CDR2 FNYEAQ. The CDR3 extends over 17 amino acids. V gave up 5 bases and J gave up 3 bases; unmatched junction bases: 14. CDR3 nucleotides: TGTGCCAGCAGCCTACGTACAGGCGGGCGGGAGGAAGAGACCCAGTACTTC. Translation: CASSLRTGGREEETQYF.

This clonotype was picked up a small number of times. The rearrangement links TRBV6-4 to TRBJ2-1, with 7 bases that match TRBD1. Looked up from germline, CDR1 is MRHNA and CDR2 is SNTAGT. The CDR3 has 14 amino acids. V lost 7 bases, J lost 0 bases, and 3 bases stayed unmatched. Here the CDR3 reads CASTGQSSYNEQFF. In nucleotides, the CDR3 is TGTGCCAGCACGGGACAGAGCTCCTACAATGAGCAGTTCTTC.

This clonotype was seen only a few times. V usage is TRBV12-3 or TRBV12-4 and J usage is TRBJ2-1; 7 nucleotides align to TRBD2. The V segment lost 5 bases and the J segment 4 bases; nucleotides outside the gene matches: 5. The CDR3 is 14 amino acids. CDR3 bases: TGTGCCAGCAGTACTATGGGAGGGTACAATGAGCAGTTCTTC. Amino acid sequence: CASSTMGGYNEQFF.

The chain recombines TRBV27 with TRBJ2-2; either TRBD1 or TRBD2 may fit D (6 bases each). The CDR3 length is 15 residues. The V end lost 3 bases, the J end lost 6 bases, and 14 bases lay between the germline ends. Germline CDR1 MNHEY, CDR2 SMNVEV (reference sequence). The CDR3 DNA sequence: TGTGCCAGCAGTTTCAGGAGGGGGTTCCCCGGGGAGCTGTTTTTT. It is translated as CASSFRRGFPGELFF.

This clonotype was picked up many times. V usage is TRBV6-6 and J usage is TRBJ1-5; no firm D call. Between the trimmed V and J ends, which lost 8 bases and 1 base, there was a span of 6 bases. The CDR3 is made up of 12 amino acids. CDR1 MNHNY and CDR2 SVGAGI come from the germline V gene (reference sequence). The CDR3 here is CASSASNQPQHF. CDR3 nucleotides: TGTGCCAGCTCAGCCAGCAATCAGCCCCAGCATTTT.

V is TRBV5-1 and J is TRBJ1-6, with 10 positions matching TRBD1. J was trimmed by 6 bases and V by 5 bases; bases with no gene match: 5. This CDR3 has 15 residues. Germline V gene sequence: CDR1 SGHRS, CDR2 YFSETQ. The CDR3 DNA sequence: TGCGCCAGCAGTTATCGACAGGGGGCTAATTCACCCCTCCACTTT. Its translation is CASSYRQGANSPLHF.

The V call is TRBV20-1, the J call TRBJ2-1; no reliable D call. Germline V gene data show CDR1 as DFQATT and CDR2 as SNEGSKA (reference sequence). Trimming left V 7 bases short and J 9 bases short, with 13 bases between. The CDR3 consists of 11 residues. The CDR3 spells CSVSHGPEQFF. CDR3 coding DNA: TGCAGTGTTAGCCATGGACCTGAGCAGTTCTTC.